This T cell receptor beta chain was recovered during a study of OX40 agonist ivuxolimab in advanced cancers. CDR1 is LNHDA and CDR2 is SQIVND in the germline V gene (reference sequence). The V gene end was trimmed by 3 bases and the J gene end by 5 bases; junction bases not matched to a gene: 3. This CDR3 spans 13 amino acids. The sample holds one count of this clone. Libraries were prepared by immunoSEQ multiplex PCR; TCRdb keeps only in-frame clonotypes and omits some of them. The sample consists of about 31,000 clones, around 76% of them appearing once. The sample was CD4+ or CD8+ T cells sorted from blood, taken in a trial of the OX40 agonist ivuxolimab. The TCR sequence derives from an adult with an advanced solid tumor such as melanoma, head and neck, liver or kidney cancer. The V gene is TRBV19, the J gene TRBJ2-7, with TRBD1 matching 8 bases. The CDR3: CASSIADRDEQYF. The CDR3 DNA reads TGTGCCAGTAGTATCGCGGACAGGGACGAGCAGTACTTC.